This TCR beta chain was recovered during a study of CD8+CD57+ T cells in acquired aplastic anemia. Notes on the study in general: The number of CD8+ CDR3 sequences shared by patients and controls was twenty-nine.

As concerns this clonotype: Its antigen is still unknown. A junction boundary mismatches the germline segment, possibly from a read error.

Sequencing involved patients with CD8+CD57+ cell expansion previously shown by flow cytometry. None of the patients had been given any therapy when their blood was sampled. Genomic DNA, serving as template, underwent TCR beta VDJ and CDR3 profiling. MiXCR, run by TCRdb on the reads, gives a single entry per CDR3 protein. The sample shows hundreds of thousands of distinct CDR3 sequences, about half of them seen only once. Source material: sorted CD4+, CD8+, or CD8+CD57+ T cells (not recorded which) from PBMCs. The sequence derives from a human donor with aplastic anemia.

CDR3 bases: TGCGCCAGCCCCGGGGGCCATATCGATGAGCAGTTCTTC. Amino acid sequence: CASPGGHIDEQFF. The chain is built from TRBV7-9 and TRBJ2-1; D tentatively reads TRBD1 or TRBD2 (6 bases each). CDR1 and CDR2 (germline): SEHNR, FQNEAQ (reference sequence). This CDR3 is built from 13 residues.